The 5 T cell receptor beta chains presented below share a single source sample, sequenced in a study of T cell responses to AZD1222 COVID-19 vaccine. The assay was immunoSEQ multiplex PCR, and TCRdb's table has in-frame clones only and misses some. The top ten clones hold roughly 1.5% of a sample with more than 120,000 clones, about nine tenths of them seen once. The input for sequencing was peripheral blood, taken 28 days after the second AZD1222 dose. The receptors derive from an adult who received the AZD1222 COVID-19 vaccine.

V usage is TRBV7-8 and J usage is TRBJ2-7; 11 nucleotides agree with TRBD1. The V gene end was trimmed by 5 bases and the J gene end by 6 bases; junction bases not matched to a gene: 6. From germline, CDR1 is SGHVS and CDR2 FQNEAQ. The CDR3 covers 14 residues. CDR3 sequence: CASSPGQGEPEQYF. The CDR3 DNA is TGTGCCAGCAGCCCGGGACAGGGGGAACCCGAGCAGTACTTC.

CDR3 loop: CASSFNRNTEAFF. The CDR3 nucleotides are TGTGCCAGCAGCTTTAATCGGAACACTGAAGCTTTCTTT. The V gene is TRBV7-3, the J gene TRBJ1-1; unclear D gene. The V gene's germline CDR1 is SGHTA and CDR2 FQGTGA. There are 13 residues in the CDR3. Trimming cost V 3 bases and J 1 base, with 6 bases left between them.

Concerning this clone itself: The sample has other DNA sequences that encode this CDR3 too. This chain links TRBV3-1 (or the pseudogene TRBV3-2) with TRBJ1-4; D gene unclear. There are 11 residues in the CDR3. The germline V gene has CDR1 LGHDT and CDR2 YNNKEL (reference sequence). The V end lost 1 base, the J end lost 8 bases, and 2 bases lay between the germline ends. The CDR3 DNA reads as TGTGCCAGCAGCCAAGGGGAAAAACTGTTTTTT. Translation gives CASSQGEKLFF.

This chain uses TRBV30 with TRBJ1-2; D may be TRBD1 (6 bases). The ends were cut back, 3 bases at V and 3 bases at J, with 17 bases in the middle. Looked up from germline, CDR1 is GTSNPN and CDR2 is SVGIG (reference sequence). The CDR3 length is 15 residues. The CDR3 DNA is TGTGCCTGGAGGCCGGACGAACAGGGCCACTATGGCTACACCTTC. This gives the protein CAWRPDEQGHYGYTF.

The rearrangement links TRBV7-3 to TRBJ2-4, with 7 bases fitting TRBD1. With V trimmed by 5 bases and J by 3 bases, 7 bases remained unmatched. The CDR3 is made up of 15 amino acids. Germline CDR1 reads SGHTA; CDR2 reads FQGTGA. The DNA of the CDR3 is TGTGCCAGCAGCCCCCTGGGGACAGACAAAAACATTCAGTACTTC. Translating it yields CASSPLGTDKNIQYF.